These T cell receptor beta chains were read from a single sample in a study of metastatic and nonmetastatic thyroid tumors. TCRdb recomputed clones from the PCR reads via MiXCR. The sample has about 13,000 clones; roughly a third are singletons. Sequenced input: tumor tissue. Receptors originate from a male donor with papillary thyroid cancer or a benign thyroid nodule (not recorded which). Some clones in this sample may be carry-over from other donors' samples. Each CDR3 is given with its conserved first and last residue. A D gene is named only where the DNA matches it firmly. Clone size, where shown, is once, few, many, or a class for clones that have expanded.

size	D	J	V	DNA	CDR3
NA	NA	TRBJ2-5	TRBV11-2	TGTGCCAGCAGCCCCATGGGGGGGCTAGGAGAGACCCAGTACTTC	CASSPMGGLGETQYF
once	TRBD2	TRBJ2-7	TRBV20-1	TGCAGTGCCACGGGGGGGGTATACGAGCAGTACTTC	CSATGGVYEQYF
few	NA	TRBJ2-3	TRBV27	TGTGCCAGCATGCGGGGCACAGATACTCAGTATTTT	CASMRGTDTQYF
medium-sized	NA	TRBJ2-7	TRBV4-2	TGTGCCAGCAGCCAAGATCCGGGAAGCTCCTACGAGCAGTACTTC	CASSQDPGSSYEQYF
NA	NA	TRBJ1-1	TRBV7-8	TGTGCCAGCAGCTTAGTCGGGCAGGGAAGGAGAAACACTGAAGCTTTCTTT	CASSLVGQGRRNTEAFF
NA	NA	TRBJ1-1	TRBV11-3	TGTGCCAGCAGTTCTTTTCTCGAAGCTTTCTTT	CASSSFLEAFF
few	TRBD2	TRBJ2-7	TRBV7-3	TGTGCCAGCAGCTGTCCGTGGGTAGGACTAGCGGGAGCCTACGAGCAGTACTTC	CASSCPWVGLAGAYEQYF
medium-sized	TRBD1	TRBJ2-7	TRBV28	TGTGCCAGCAGAACCGGGACAGGGGGTAACGAGCAGTACTTC	CASRTGTGGNEQYF
NA	NA	TRBJ2-7	TRBV20-1	TGCAGTGCCGGGTGTCTACCGGTCTCCTACGAGCAGTACTTC	CSAGCLPVSYEQYF
few	TRBD1	TRBJ1-2	TRBV28	TGTGCCAGCAGGAAACAGGGGCCCTATGGCTACACCTTC	CASRKQGPYGYTF
NA	NA	TRBJ2-3	TRBV7-7	TGTGCTAGCAGCTTAGGGGGTGACACAGATACGCAGTATTTT	CASSLGGDTDTQYF
many	NA	TRBJ2-7	TRBV27	TGTGCCAGCAGTAGGCGGGAAAATCCCTACGAGCAGTACTTC	CASSRRENPYEQYF
NA	NA	TRBJ1-6	TRBV5-1	TGCGCCAGCAGCTTCGGGAGGGCAGACTGGGATTCACCCCTCCACTTT	CASSFGRADWDSPLHF
once	NA	TRBJ1-4	TRBV3-1	TGTGCCAGCAGCCAAGGTCTCCTCGACTCTGCAACTAATGAAAAACTGTTTTTT	CASSQGLLDSATNEKLFF
medium-sized	TRBD1	TRBJ1-5	TRBV20-1	TGCAGTGCAACCCGGACAGGGAGTACTGGGGATCAGCCCCAGCATTTT	CSATRTGSTGDQPQHF
medium-sized	TRBD2	TRBJ2-7	TRBV9	TGTGCCAGCAGCGCGGGCCGGGCGGGGGGCGGCGAGCAGTACTTC	CASSAGRAGGGEQYF
NA	TRBD1	TRBJ2-7	TRBV6-5	TGTGCCAGCAGAAAAAATACGTGGACAGGGCATGCAGACTACGAGCAGTACTTC	CASRKNTWTGHADYEQYF
NA	TRBD1	TRBJ2-1	TRBV5-1	TGCGCCAGCAGCTTCCCGGACAGGGGCAATGAGCAGTTCTTC	CASSFPDRGNEQFF
NA	NA	TRBJ2-7	TRBV19	TGTGCCAGTAGTATTGGGGACATGGACGAGCAGTACTTC	CASSIGDMDEQYF
NA	NA	TRBJ2-2	TRBV9	TGTGCCAGCAGCGTAGTTACCGGGGAGCTGTTTTTT	CASSVVTGELFF
NA	TRBD1	TRBJ1-4	TRBV5-1	TGCGCCAGCAGCTCAGGACAGGGGGCATCAACTAATGAAAAACTGTTTTTT	CASSSGQGASTNEKLFF
medium-sized	NA	TRBJ2-3	TRBV5-1	TGCGCCAGCAGCCGCACGGTGACGGGCACAGATACGCAGTATTTT	CASSRTVTGTDTQYF
NA	TRBD2	TRBJ2-7	TRBV7-2	TGTGCCAGCAGCAGGGGACTAGCGGGTTACGAGCAGTACTTC	CASSRGLAGYEQYF
NA	NA	TRBJ2-6	TRBV19	TGTGCCAGTAGTATCAACCCTAGGGCATCTGGGGCCAACGTCCTGACTTTC	CASSINPRASGANVLTF
NA	NA	TRBJ2-3	TRBV10-1	TGCGCCAGCAGTGAGAATGGGGCACAAGTGTTTGCAGATACGCAGTATTTT	CASSENGAQVFADTQYF
NA	TRBD1	TRBJ2-1	TRBV6-1	TGTGCCAGCGGTCCGACAGGGGCATACAATGAGCAGTTCTTC	CASGPTGAYNEQFF
NA	NA	TRBJ1-4	TRBV5-6	TGTGCCAGCAGCAACGGGGTTAATGAAAAACTGTTTTTT	CASSNGVNEKLFF
few	NA	TRBJ1-1	TRBV27	TGTGCCAGCAGTTTGACTGATTACACTGAAGCTTTCTTT	CASSLTDYTEAFF
NA	NA	TRBJ2-2	TRBV6-1	TGTGCCAGCAGCGAGATAAACACCGGGGAGCTGTTTTTT	CASSEINTGELFF
once	NA	TRBJ2-7	TRBV11-2	TGTGCCAGCAGCTTCTTCTACGAGCAGTACTTC	CASSFFYEQYF
few	NA	TRBJ1-5	TRBV29-1	TGCAGCGTTGAGGGACCGGGGGTACATAGTTCGCCCCAGCATTTT	CSVEGPGVHSSPQHF
many	TRBD2	TRBJ2-1	TRBV9	TGTGCCAGTGAGAGCGGGAGCCACAATGAGCAGTTCTTC	CASESGSHNEQFF
NA	NA	TRBJ2-2	TRBV2	TGTGCCAGCAGTGAAGGAAGACAGGGAGGAGGCACCGGGGAGCTGTTTTTT	CASSEGRQGGGTGELFF
few	NA	TRBJ2-2	TRBV12-3/TRBV12-4	TGTGCCAGCAGTTTAGTTCCGTCGAGCTCAACCACCGGGGAGCTGTTTTTT	CASSLVPSSSTTGELFF
NA	NA	TRBJ1-6	TRBV20-1	TGCAACAGGGATCGACCAAATTCACCCCTCCACTTT	CNRDRPNSPLHF
many	NA	TRBJ2-5	TRBV14	TGTGCCAGCAGCCAAACCATGCAAGAGACCCAGTACTTC	CASSQTMQETQYF
NA	NA	TRBJ2-3	TRBV2	TGTGCCAGCAGCCGACGGAACGATGGAACAGATACGCAGTATTTT	CASSRRNDGTDTQYF
few	TRBD1	TRBJ2-3	TRBV7-8	TGTGCCAGCAGCCCACGGAAGGGGGCGCATGCAGATACGCAGTATTTT	CASSPRKGAHADTQYF
NA	NA	TRBJ2-3	TRBV11-1	TGTGCCAGCAGCTTGACCAGGATGAGAAGCACAGATACGCAGTATTTT	CASSLTRMRSTDTQYF
medium-sized	TRBD1	TRBJ2-7	TRBV20-1	TGCAGTGCCCCTGCCGCCGGGACAGGGGGCGACGAGCAGTACTTC	CSAPAAGTGGDEQYF
few	NA	TRBJ2-7	TRBV20-1	TGCAGTGCTAGGACTGGACCACGGGGCGACGAGCAGTACTTC	CSARTGPRGDEQYF
NA	NA	TRBJ1-5	TRBV19	TGTGCCTCCTGGGGCCAGGGGAGTCAGCCCCAGCATTTT	CASWGQGSQPQHF
NA	NA	TRBJ2-2	TRBV5-1	TGCGCCAGCAGCTTGGGTTCCCAAAACACCGGGGAGCTGTTTTTT	CASSLGSQNTGELFF
medium-sized	NA	TRBJ1-5	TRBV2	TGTGCCAGCAGAGATACCGGGACGAATAATCAGCCCCAGCATTTT	CASRDTGTNNQPQHF
few	NA	TRBJ1-2	TRBV6-5	TGTGCCAGCAGTTACGACAGGAACTATGGCTACACCTTC	CASSYDRNYGYTF
NA	NA	TRBJ1-5	TRBV2	TGTGCCAGCAGTGAAGCAGTCTTGGGCAGCAGTAGCAATCAGCCCCAGCATTTT	CASSEAVLGSSSNQPQHF
many	TRBD2	TRBJ2-2	TRBV5-1	TGCGCCAGCAGCTTTGGACTAGCGGAAGCAACCGGGGAGCTGTTTTTT	CASSFGLAEATGELFF